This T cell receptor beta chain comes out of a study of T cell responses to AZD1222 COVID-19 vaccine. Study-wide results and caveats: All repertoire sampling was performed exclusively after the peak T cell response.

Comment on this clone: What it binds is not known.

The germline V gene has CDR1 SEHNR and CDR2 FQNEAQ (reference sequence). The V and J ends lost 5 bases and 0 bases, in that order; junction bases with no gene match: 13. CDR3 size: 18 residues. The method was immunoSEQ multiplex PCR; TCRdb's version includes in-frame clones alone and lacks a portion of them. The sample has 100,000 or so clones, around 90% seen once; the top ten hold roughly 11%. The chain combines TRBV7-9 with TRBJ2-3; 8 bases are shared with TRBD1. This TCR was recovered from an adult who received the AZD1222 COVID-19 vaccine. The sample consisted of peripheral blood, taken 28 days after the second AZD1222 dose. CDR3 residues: CASSIPRGTGGSTDTQYF. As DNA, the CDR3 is TGTGCCAGCAGCATACCCCGAGGGACAGGTGGTAGCACAGATACGCAGTATTTT.